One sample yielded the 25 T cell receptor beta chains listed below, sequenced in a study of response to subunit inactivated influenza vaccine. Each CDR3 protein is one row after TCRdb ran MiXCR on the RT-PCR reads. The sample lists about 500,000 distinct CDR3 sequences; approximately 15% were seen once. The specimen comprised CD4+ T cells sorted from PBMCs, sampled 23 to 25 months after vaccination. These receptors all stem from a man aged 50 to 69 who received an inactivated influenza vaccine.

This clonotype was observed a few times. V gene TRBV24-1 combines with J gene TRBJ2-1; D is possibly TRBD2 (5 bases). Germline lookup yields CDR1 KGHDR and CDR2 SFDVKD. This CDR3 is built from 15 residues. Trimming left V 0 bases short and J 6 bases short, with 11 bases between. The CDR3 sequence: CATSDLQRAGNEQFF. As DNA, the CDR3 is TGTGCCACCAGTGATTTGCAACGGGCGGGCAATGAGCAGTTCTTC.

CDR3 sequence (DNA): TGTGCCAGCAGGGTCGGACTAGTCGATGGGGAGACCCAGTACTTC. Its protein product is CASRVGLVDGETQYF. V and J are TRBV12-3 or TRBV12-4 and TRBJ2-5, with 7 positions matching TRBD2. This CDR3 has 15 residues. The V and J ends lost 6 bases and 5 bases, in that order; junction bases with no gene match: 12.

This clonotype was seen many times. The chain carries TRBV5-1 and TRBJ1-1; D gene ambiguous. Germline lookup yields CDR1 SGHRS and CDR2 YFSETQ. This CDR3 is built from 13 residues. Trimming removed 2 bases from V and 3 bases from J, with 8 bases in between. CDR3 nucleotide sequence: TGCGCCAGCAGCTTTTCAGTGGACACTGAAGCTTTCTTT. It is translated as CASSFSVDTEAFF.

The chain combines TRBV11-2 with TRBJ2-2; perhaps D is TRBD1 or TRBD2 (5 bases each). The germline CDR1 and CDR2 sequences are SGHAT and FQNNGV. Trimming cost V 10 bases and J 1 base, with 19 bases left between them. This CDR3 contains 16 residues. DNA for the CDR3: TGTGCCACCAAGAGGTACAGGACTGAGAACACCGGGGAGCTGTTTTTT. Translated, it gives CATKRYRTENTGELFF.

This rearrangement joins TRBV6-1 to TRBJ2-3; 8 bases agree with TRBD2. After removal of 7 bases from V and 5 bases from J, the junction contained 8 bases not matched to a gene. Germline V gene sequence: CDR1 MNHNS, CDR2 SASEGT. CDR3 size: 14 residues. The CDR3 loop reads CASTHGGDGDTQYF. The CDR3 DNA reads TGTGCCAGCACTCACGGGGGGGACGGAGATACGCAGTATTTT.

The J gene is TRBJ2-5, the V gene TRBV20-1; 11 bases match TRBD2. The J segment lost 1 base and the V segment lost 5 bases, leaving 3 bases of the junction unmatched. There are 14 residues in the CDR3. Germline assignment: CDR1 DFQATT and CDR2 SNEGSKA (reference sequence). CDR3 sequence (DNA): TGCAGTGCTTCGACTAGCGGGGCCCAAGAGACCCAGTACTTC. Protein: CSASTSGAQETQYF.

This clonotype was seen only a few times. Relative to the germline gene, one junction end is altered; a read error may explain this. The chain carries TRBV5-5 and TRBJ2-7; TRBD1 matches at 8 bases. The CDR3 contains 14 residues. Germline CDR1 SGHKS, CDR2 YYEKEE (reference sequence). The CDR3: CASSLGQEHYEQYF. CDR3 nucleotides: TGTGCCAGCAGTTTGGGACAGGAGCACTACGAGCAGTACTTC.

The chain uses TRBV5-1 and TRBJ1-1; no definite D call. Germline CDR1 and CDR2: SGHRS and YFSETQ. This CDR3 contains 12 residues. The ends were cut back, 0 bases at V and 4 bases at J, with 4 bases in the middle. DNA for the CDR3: TGCGCCAGCAGCTTGGATGGCACTGAAGCTTTCTTT. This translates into CASSLDGTEAFF.

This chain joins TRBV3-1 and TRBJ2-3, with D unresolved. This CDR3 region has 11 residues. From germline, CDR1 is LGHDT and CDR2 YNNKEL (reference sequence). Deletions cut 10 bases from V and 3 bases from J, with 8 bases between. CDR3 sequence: CATKQTDTQYF. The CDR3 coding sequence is TGTGCCACCAAACAAACAGATACGCAGTATTTT.

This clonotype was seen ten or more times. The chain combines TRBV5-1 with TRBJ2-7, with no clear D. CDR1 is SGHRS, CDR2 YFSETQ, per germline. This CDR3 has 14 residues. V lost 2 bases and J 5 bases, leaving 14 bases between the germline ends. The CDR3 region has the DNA TGCGCCAGCAGCTTTCGTACAAATGACGACGAGCAGTACTTC. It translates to CASSFRTNDDEQYF.

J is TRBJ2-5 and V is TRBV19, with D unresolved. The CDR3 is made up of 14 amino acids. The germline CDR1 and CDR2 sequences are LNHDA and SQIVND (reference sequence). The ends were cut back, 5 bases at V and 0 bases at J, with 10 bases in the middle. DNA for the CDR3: TGTGCCAGTAGTGGACCAACGAACCAAGAGACCCAGTACTTC. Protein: CASSGPTNQETQYF.

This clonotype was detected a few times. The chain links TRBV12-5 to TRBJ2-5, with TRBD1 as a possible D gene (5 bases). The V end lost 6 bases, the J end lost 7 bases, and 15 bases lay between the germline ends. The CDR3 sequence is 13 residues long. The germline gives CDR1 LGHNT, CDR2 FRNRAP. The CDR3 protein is CASGLDAGWTQYF. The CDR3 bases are TGTGCTAGTGGCCTGGACGCAGGGTGGACCCAGTACTTC.

The CDR3 coding sequence is TGTGCCAGCACCGTGGGGACTAGCGGCTACGAGCAGTACTTC. Translation: CASTVGTSGYEQYF. V gene TRBV28 combines with J gene TRBJ2-7, with 11 positions matching TRBD2. V dropped 7 bases and J dropped 3; count of bases not matched to a gene: 5. Germline V lookup: CDR1 MDHEN, CDR2 SYDVKM. The CDR3 length is 14 residues.

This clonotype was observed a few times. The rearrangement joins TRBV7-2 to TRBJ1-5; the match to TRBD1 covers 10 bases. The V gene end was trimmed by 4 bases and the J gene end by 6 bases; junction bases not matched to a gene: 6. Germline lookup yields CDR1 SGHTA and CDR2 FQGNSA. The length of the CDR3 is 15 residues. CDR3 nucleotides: TGTGCCAGCAGCTCCATGACAGGGGGCTCTCAGCCCCAGCATTTT. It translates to CASSSMTGGSQPQHF.

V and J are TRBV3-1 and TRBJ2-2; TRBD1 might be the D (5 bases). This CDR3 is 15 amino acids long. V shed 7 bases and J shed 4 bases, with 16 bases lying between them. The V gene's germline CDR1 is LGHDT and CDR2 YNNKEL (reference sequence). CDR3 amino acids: CASTPRVGVTGELFF. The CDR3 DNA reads TGTGCCAGCACCCCCCGGGTAGGGGTCACCGGGGAGCTGTTTTTT.

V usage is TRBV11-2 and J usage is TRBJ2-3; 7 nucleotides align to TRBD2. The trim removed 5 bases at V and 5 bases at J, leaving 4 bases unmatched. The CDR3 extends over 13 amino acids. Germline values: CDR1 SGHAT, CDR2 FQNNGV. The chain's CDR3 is CASSRGGRDTQYF. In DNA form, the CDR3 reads TGTGCCAGCAGCCGGGGAGGGAGAGATACGCAGTATTTT.

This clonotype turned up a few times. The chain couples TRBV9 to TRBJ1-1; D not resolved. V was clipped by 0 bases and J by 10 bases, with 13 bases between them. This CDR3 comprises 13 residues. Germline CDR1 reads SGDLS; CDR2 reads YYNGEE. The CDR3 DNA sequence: TGTGCCAGCAGCGTAGACAGCGCTGGTCGAGCTTTCTTT. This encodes CASSVDSAGRAFF.

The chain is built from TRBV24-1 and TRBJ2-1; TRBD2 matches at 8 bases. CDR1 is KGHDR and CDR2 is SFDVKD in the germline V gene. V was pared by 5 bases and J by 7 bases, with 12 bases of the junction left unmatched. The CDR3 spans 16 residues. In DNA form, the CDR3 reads TGTGCCACCAGTGGGGTAGCGGGAAGAGAACGGAATGAGCAGTTCTTC. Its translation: CATSGVAGRERNEQFF.

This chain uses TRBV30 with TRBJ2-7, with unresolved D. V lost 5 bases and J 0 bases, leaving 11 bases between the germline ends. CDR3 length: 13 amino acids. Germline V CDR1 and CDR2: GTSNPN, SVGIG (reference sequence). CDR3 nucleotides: TGTGCCTGGTTCTCGCGGTACTCCTACGAGCAGTACTTC. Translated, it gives CAWFSRYSYEQYF.

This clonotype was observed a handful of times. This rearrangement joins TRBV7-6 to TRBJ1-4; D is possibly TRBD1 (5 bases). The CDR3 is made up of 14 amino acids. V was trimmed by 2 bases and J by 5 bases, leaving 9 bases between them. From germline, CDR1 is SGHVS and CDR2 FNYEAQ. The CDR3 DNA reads TGTGCCAGCAGCTTAATGACAGAGAATGAAAAACTGTTTTTT. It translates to CASSLMTENEKLFF.

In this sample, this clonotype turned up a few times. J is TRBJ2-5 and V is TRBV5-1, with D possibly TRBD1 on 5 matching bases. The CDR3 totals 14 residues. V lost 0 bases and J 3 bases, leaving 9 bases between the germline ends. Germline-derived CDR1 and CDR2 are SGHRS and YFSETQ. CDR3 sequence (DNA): TGCGCCAGCAGCTTGGGCTCCAGGGAAGAGACCCAGTACTTC. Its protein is CASSLGSREETQYF.

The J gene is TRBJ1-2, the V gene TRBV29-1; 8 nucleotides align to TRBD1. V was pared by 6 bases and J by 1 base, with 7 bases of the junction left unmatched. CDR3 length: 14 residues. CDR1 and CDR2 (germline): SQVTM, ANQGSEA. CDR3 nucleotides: TGCAGCGTGTCAGACAGGGGACTTAACTATGGCTACACCTTC. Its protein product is CSVSDRGLNYGYTF.

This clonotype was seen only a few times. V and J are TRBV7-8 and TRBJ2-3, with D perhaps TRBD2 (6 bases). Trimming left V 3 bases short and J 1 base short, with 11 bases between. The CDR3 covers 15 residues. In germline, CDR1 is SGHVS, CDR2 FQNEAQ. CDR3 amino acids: CASSLAPGGTDTQYF. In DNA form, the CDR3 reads TGTGCCAGCAGCTTGGCCCCGGGGGGCACAGATACGCAGTATTTT.

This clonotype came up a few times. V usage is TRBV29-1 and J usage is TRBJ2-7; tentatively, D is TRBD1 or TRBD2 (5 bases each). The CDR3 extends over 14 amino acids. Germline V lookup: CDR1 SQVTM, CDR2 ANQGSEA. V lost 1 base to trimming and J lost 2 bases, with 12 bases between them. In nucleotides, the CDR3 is TGCAGCGTTGAAGTCCCCCCGGGACCCTACGAGCAGTACTTC. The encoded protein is CSVEVPPGPYEQYF.

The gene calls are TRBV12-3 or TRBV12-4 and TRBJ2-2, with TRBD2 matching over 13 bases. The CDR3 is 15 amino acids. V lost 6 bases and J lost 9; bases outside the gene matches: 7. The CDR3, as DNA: TGTGCCAGCAGGGCGGGGACTAGCGGGGTTTGGGAGCTGTTTTTT. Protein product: CASRAGTSGVWELFF.